The 19 T cell receptor beta chains given below trace back to one sample, sequenced in a study of blood T cell repertoires in COVID-19. Libraries were prepared by immunoSEQ multiplex PCR; TCRdb keeps only in-frame clonotypes and omits some of them. The table shows fewer than 300,000 clones, with less than 90% occurring only once. The source material was peripheral blood. These receptors all come from a woman aged 25 to 39 with COVID-19, enrolled during active disease.

The chain carries TRBV11-2 and TRBJ1-3; D may be TRBD1 (6 bases). CDR1 SGHAT and CDR2 FQNNGV come from the germline V gene. The V end lost 3 bases, the J end lost 3 bases, and 9 bases lay between the germline ends. The CDR3 consists of 14 residues. The CDR3 protein is CASSFQGGGNTIYF. The CDR3 DNA reads as TGTGCCAGCAGCTTCCAAGGGGGTGGAAACACCATATATTTT.

The chain couples TRBV24-1 to TRBJ1-2; D might be TRBD1 (5 bases). The CDR3 runs 14 residues. V was cut by 3 bases and J by 3 bases, with 10 bases left in between. Germline V CDR1 and CDR2: KGHDR, SFDVKD. The CDR3 loop reads CATSDTGVHYGYTF. The CDR3 bases are TGTGCCACCAGTGATACGGGGGTGCACTATGGCTACACCTTC.

The V call is TRBV28, the J call TRBJ2-7, with 11 positions matching TRBD2. CDR1 MDHEN and CDR2 SYDVKM come from the germline V gene. After removal of 4 bases from V and 3 bases from J, the junction contained 2 bases not matched to a gene. The CDR3 totals 14 residues. The CDR3 bases are TGTGCCAGCAGTTATACTAGCGGGGGCTACGAGCAGTACTTC. Its translation: CASSYTSGGYEQYF.

The chain employs TRBV28 and TRBJ2-2; D is perhaps TRBD2 (5 bases). The CDR3 length is 14 residues. V lost 1 base and J 4 bases, leaving 7 bases between the germline ends. Germline V gene sequence: CDR1 MDHEN, CDR2 SYDVKM. Here the CDR3 DNA reads TGTGCCAGCAGTTTATTAGGAGGCACCGGGGAGCTGTTTTTT. It codes for CASSLLGGTGELFF.

The gene calls are TRBV3-1 (or the pseudogene TRBV3-2) and TRBJ2-7; D is possibly TRBD2 (5 bases). The CDR3 length is 15 residues. The germline V and J ends were trimmed by 1 base and 2 bases, with 12 bases remaining between them. Germline V gene data show CDR1 as LGHDT and CDR2 as YNNKEL (reference sequence). As DNA, the CDR3 is TGTGCCAGCAGCCAAGGGCGAAGCGGCCCCTACGAGCAGTACTTC. Protein sequence: CASSQGRSGPYEQYF.

The chain uses TRBV3-1 (or the pseudogene TRBV3-2) and TRBJ1-5; no definite D call. Germline V lookup: CDR1 LGHDT, CDR2 YNNKEL (reference sequence). The CDR3 contains 18 residues. With 2 bases removed from V and 0 bases from J, the gap between germline ends came to 17 bases. The CDR3 is CASSQTGRHIVSNQPQHF. The CDR3 bases are TGTGCCAGCAGCCAAACTGGAAGACACATCGTTAGCAATCAGCCCCAGCATTTT.

This clone was detected only a few times. The V gene is TRBV7-9, the J gene TRBJ1-2; 7 nucleotides match TRBD1. The CDR3 totals 16 residues. V was clipped by 1 base and J by 2 bases; unmatched bases: 7. CDR1 is SEHNR, CDR2 FQNEAQ, per germline (reference sequence). CDR3 coding DNA: TGTGCCAGCAGCTTAGAAGTTACAGGGGCGAACTATGGCTACACCTTC. This gives the protein CASSLEVTGANYGYTF.

The chain uses TRBV2 and TRBJ2-5; 10 bases match TRBD2. The ends lost 3 bases at V and 2 bases at J; junction bases unmatched: 9. The CDR3 sequence is 17 residues long. The germline V gene has CDR1 SNHLY and CDR2 FYNNEI. In DNA, the CDR3 is TGTGCCAGCAGTGATCTAGCGGGGGCCGGGGCACAAGAGACCCAGTACTTC. It translates to CASSDLAGAGAQETQYF.

The CDR3 here is CASSKGPASGTQYF. CDR3 nucleotide sequence: TGTGCCAGCAGCAAAGGTCCGGCAAGCGGGACCCAGTACTTC. The chain carries TRBV21-1 and TRBJ2-5; the tabulated D call, TRBD2, remains unverified against the DNA. TRBV21-1 is a pseudogene locus. The CDR3 has 14 residues.

The V and J genes are TRBV5-1 and TRBJ2-2; 10 bases match TRBD2. The length of the CDR3 is 17 residues. The V segment lost 4 bases and the J segment 4 bases; nucleotides outside the gene matches: 10. The germline CDR1 and CDR2 sequences are SGHRS and YFSETQ. The CDR3 DNA follows: TGCGCCAGCAGCGAGGGCCCTAGCGGGGGATTCACCGGGGAGCTGTTTTTT. It yields the protein CASSEGPSGGFTGELFF.

V is TRBV4-1 and J is TRBJ1-2; D is unclear. There are 14 residues in the CDR3. The V gene's germline CDR1 is MGHRA and CDR2 YSYEKL. Trimming removed 9 bases from V and 8 bases from J, with 22 bases in between. The CDR3 here is CASRAIPLTGGYTF. The CDR3 bases are TGCGCCAGTCGAGCCATTCCATTAACGGGAGGCTACACCTTC.

The V and J genes are TRBV5-4 and TRBJ1-3; D ambiguous. The CDR3 has 15 residues. V dropped 5 bases and J dropped 4 bases, with 16 bases sitting between them. Germline CDR1 and CDR2: SGHNT and YYREEE (reference sequence). The CDR3 nucleotides read TGTGCCAGCAGGTCCAAGGGAGGAGCCGGAAACACCATATATTTT. Amino acids: CASRSKGGAGNTIYF.

The chain links TRBV6-5 to TRBJ2-1; 9 positions agree with TRBD2. CDR1 is MNHEY, CDR2 SVGAGI, per germline. This CDR3 contains 16 residues. V shed 4 bases, J shed 3 bases, and the junction held 7 bases outside the gene matches. CDR3 sequence (DNA): TGTGCCAGCAGTTCGAGCGGGGGGTCCTTCTACAATGAGCAGTTCTTC. Translation gives CASSSSGGSFYNEQFF.

The chain employs TRBV7-8 and TRBJ1-2; D may be TRBD1 (5 bases). The CDR3 extends over 15 amino acids. V lost 5 bases and J 2 bases, leaving 15 bases between the germline ends. CDR1 and CDR2 (germline): SGHVS, FQNEAQ. DNA of the CDR3: TGTGCCAGCAGCCCGACTCTGACAGAAAACTATGGCTACACCTTC. Amino acid sequence: CASSPTLTENYGYTF.

This rearrangement joins TRBV5-1 to TRBJ1-2; D gene unclear. Germline CDR1 reads SGHRS; CDR2 reads YFSETQ. V lost 0 bases and J lost 4, with 7 bases in between. This CDR3 is built from 13 residues. CDR3 DNA sequence: TGCGCCAGCAGCTTGGTAGGAGCCTATGGCTACACCTTC. It translates to CASSLVGAYGYTF.

The genes are TRBV23-1 and TRBJ1-1, with D hard to call. TRBV23-1 is an ORF; its function is uncertain. V lost 3 bases and J 1 base, leaving 6 bases between the germline ends. The length of the CDR3 is 13 residues. The CDR3 here is CASSHGQNTEAFF. CDR3 DNA sequence: TGCGCCAGCAGTCATGGGCAGAACACTGAAGCTTTCTTT.

This clone has only one observation. The CDR3 is CASSDSSGTEAFF. The CDR3 region has the DNA TGTGCCAGCAGTGACTCGTCGGGTACTGAAGCTTTCTTT. The chain recombines TRBV6-4 with TRBJ1-1; D is uncertain. V was clipped by 0 bases and J by 5 bases, with 7 bases between them. Germline V gene sequence: CDR1 MRHNA, CDR2 SNTAGT. CDR3 length: 13 amino acids.

V is TRBV5-4 and J is TRBJ2-3, with TRBD1 matching over 8 bases. Germline CDR1 is SGHNT and CDR2 is YYREEE (reference sequence). V lost 4 bases, J lost 0 bases, and 7 bases stayed unmatched. The CDR3 loop spans 16 amino acids. The CDR3 bases are TGTGCCAGCAGCCAGGCGGGACAGGTTAGCACAGATACGCAGTATTTT. Translating it yields CASSQAGQVSTDTQYF.

The chain couples TRBV27 to TRBJ2-7; unclear D gene. Trimming took off 3 bases at V and 4 bases at J, with 13 bases between the two ends. The CDR3 is made up of 14 amino acids. The germline V gene has CDR1 MNHEY and CDR2 SMNVEV (reference sequence). The CDR3 protein is CASSFVGHPYEQYF. The CDR3 DNA reads as TGTGCCAGCAGTTTCGTTGGGCACCCATACGAGCAGTACTTC.